One sample yielded the 12 T cell receptor beta chains listed below, sequenced in a study of shared clonotypes between healthy human individuals. Clones were sequenced by immunoSEQ multiplex PCR, and TCRdb holds only the in-frame ones, with some missing. The data show about 2.4 million clones, more than 85% seen once. The source material was naive CD4+ T cells from PBMCs. Sample subset: CD45RA+ positively selected. The receptors stem from a man between 18 and 29 years old in good health. Some clones in this sample may be carry-over from other donors' samples.

The rearrangement links TRBV7-9 to TRBJ1-2; the D is unclear. V shed 1 base and J shed 13 bases, with 10 bases lying between them. The germline V gene has CDR1 SEHNR and CDR2 FQNEAQ (reference sequence). The CDR3 is 11 amino acids. CDR3 sequence: CASSLETRVTF. CDR3 sequence (DNA): TGTGCCAGCAGCTTAGAGACCCGGGTCACCTTC.

The V call is TRBV6-5, the J call TRBJ1-2, with D possibly TRBD1 on 5 matching bases. The CDR3 consists of 12 residues. The germline V gene encodes CDR1 MNHEY and CDR2 SVGAGI. V lost 0 bases and J lost 10, with 9 bases in between. Here the CDR3 reads CASSYSGAHYTF. In DNA form, the CDR3 reads TGTGCCAGCAGTTACTCAGGGGCACACTACACCTTC.

Note on this clone: The same CDR3 also results from other DNA sequences found in this sample. The V call is TRBV28, the J call TRBJ2-2, with D perhaps TRBD1 or TRBD2 (5 bases each). V was cut by 8 bases and J by 4 bases, with 11 bases left in between. Germline assignment: CDR1 MDHEN and CDR2 SYDVKM. CDR3 length: 13 amino acids. The CDR3 protein is CASVAGSTGELFF. CDR3 in DNA: TGTGCCAGCGTCGCAGGGAGCACCGGGGAGCTGTTTTTT.

The rearrangement links TRBV4-2 to TRBJ2-3; D gene unclear. The length of the CDR3 is 13 residues. Trimming removed 4 bases from V and 4 bases from J, with 9 bases in between. Germline V gene sequence: CDR1 LGHNA, CDR2 YNFKEQ. In DNA, the CDR3 is TGTGCCAGCAGCCCCAGGAAGGCAGATACGCAGTATTTT. It specifies CASSPRKADTQYF.

This sequence joins TRBV5-1 and TRBJ2-2; 8 positions agree with TRBD2. V lost 4 bases and J lost 1; bases outside the gene matches: 12. CDR3 length: 18 amino acids. Germline CDR1 and CDR2: SGHRS and YFSETQ. As DNA, the CDR3 is TGCGCCAGCAGCAACCCCTCCGGAACTAGCGGGAACACCGGGGAGCTGTTTTTT. This encodes CASSNPSGTSGNTGELFF.

The rearrangement joins TRBV25-1 to TRBJ2-1, with a weak D call TRBD2 (5 bases). The V end lost 5 bases, the J end lost 5 bases, and 16 bases lay between the germline ends. Per the germline V gene, CDR1 is MGHDK and CDR2 is SYGVNS. The CDR3 has 15 residues. This CDR3 reads CASSKVRGINNEQFF. CDR3 sequence (DNA): TGTGCCAGCAGTAAGGTTCGGGGAATCAACAATGAGCAGTTCTTC.

The chain has TRBV5-1 and TRBJ2-5, with 8 bases that match TRBD2. This CDR3 is 14 amino acids long. Germline assignment: CDR1 SGHRS and CDR2 YFSETQ. The trim removed 4 bases at V and 5 bases at J, leaving 7 bases unmatched. The CDR3 here is CASSDPGLVETQYF. CDR3 sequence (DNA): TGCGCCAGCAGCGACCCGGGACTAGTGGAGACCCAGTACTTC.

The chain links TRBV10-2 to TRBJ1-3; D is uncertain. V was shortened by 9 bases and J by 0 bases, with 9 bases between the two germline ends. Germline V gene lookup returns CDR1 WSHSY and CDR2 SAAADI. The CDR3 consists of 13 residues. This CDR3 is CASLTDSGNTIYF. The CDR3 DNA reads as TGCGCCAGTCTAACAGACTCTGGAAACACCATATATTTT.

The chain combines TRBV7-9 with TRBJ1-1; D may be TRBD1 (5 bases). V gave up 5 bases and J gave up 4 bases, with 17 bases separating them. This CDR3 is built from 15 residues. Germline lookup yields CDR1 SEHNR and CDR2 FQNEAQ (reference sequence). The CDR3 bases are TGTGCCAGCAGCACATCCGTCAGGGCAGGCACTGAAGCTTTCTTT. This codes for CASSTSVRAGTEAFF.

The chain recombines TRBV11-2 with TRBJ2-2, with TRBD2 as a possible D gene (6 bases). V gave up 5 bases and J gave up 5 bases, with 12 bases separating them. CDR1 and CDR2 from the germline V gene are SGHAT and FQNNGV. The CDR3 covers 14 residues. The CDR3 DNA is TGTGCCAGCAGCCATAGACTAGTAACCGGGGAGCTGTTTTTT. Translating it yields CASSHRLVTGELFF.

The V and J genes are TRBV5-6 and TRBJ2-7; TRBD1 matches at 10 bases. Germline CDR1 SGHDT, CDR2 YYEEEE. V dropped 3 bases and J dropped 7; count of bases not matched to a gene: 7. There are 14 residues in the CDR3. DNA for the CDR3: TGTGCCAGCAGCTCCGGGACAGGGGAGAGGGAGCAGTACTTC. Its translation is CASSSGTGEREQYF.

This clone was found a few times. The CDR3 DNA follows: TGTGCCAGCTCACCGTCGGCAGGGTCCAATGAGCAGTTCTTC. Amino acids: CASSPSAGSNEQFF. This chain joins TRBV18 and TRBJ2-1; possibly TRBD1 for D (5 bases). This CDR3 comprises 14 residues. Germline V lookup: CDR1 KGHSH, CDR2 LQKENI. Trimming took off 3 bases at V and 6 bases at J, with 12 bases between the two ends. Full variable domain (rest looked up from reference TRBV18 and TRBJ2-1): NAGVMQNPRHLVRRRGQEARLRCSPMKGHSHVYWYRQLPEEGLKFMVYLQKENIIDESGMPKERFSAEFPKEGPSILRIQQVVRGDSAAYFCASSPSAGSNEQFFGPGTRLTVL.